This T cell receptor (beta chain) stems from a study of T cell changes during pregnancy in multiple sclerosis. The germline CDR1 and CDR2 sequences are SNHLY and FYNNEI. Trimming cost V 4 bases and J 0 bases, with 9 bases left between them. The CDR3 loop spans 15 amino acids. Clones were sequenced by immunoSEQ multiplex PCR, and TCRdb holds only the in-frame ones, with some missing. Of about 58,000 clones listed, about 92% are singletons. Source: CD8+ T cells from peripheral blood mononuclear cells, taken in the second trimester of pregnancy. The chain combines TRBV2 with TRBJ2-2; maybe TRBD1 (6 bases). The TCR originated in a female donor with multiple sclerosis, enrolled in a pregnancy study. The CDR3 here is CASSGGQANTGELFF. CDR3 DNA sequence: TGTGCCAGCAGTGGGGGGCAAGCGAACACCGGGGAGCTGTTTTTT.